The following is a T cell receptor (beta chain) sequence with its context. The data were taken from a study of blood T cell repertoires in COVID-19. For the study at large: The origin of the acute and convalescent COVID-19 samples was the United States, Italy and Spain.

Germline V CDR1 and CDR2: PRHDT, FYEKMQ (reference sequence). V was trimmed by 6 bases and J by 6 bases, leaving 15 bases between them. The CDR3 runs 13 residues. The study recruited people aged about 18 to 95 years across approximately 24 US areas. As processed by the authors: Estimation of nucleated cell counts relied on the amplification of reference gene primers. Repertoires were generated with immunoSEQ multiplex PCR, while TCRdb's copy carries only in-frame clones and drops some. V, J and clone size were drawn from that table, and D and trimming were deduced from the DNA. The sample lists roughly 230,000 clones; nearly 90% were seen once.

The chain couples TRBV13 to TRBJ2-7; D is possibly TRBD1 (6 bases). The receptor was isolated from a woman aged 25 to 39 with acute COVID-19. The specimen sequenced was PBMCs or T cells enriched from blood (not recorded which). CDR3 nucleotide sequence: TGTGCCAGCAGTTTCCTTGGACAGCTCGAGCAGTACTTC. Encoded protein: CASSFLGQLEQYF. The whole variable domain, remainder taken from reference TRBV13 and TRBJ2-7, is AAGVIQSPRHLIKEKRETATLKCYPIPRHDTVYWYQQGPGQDPQFLISFYEKMQSDKGSIPDRFSAQQFSDYHSELNMSSLELGDSALYFCASSFLGQLEQYFGPGTRLTVT.